Sequencing of this T cell receptor (beta chain) was carried out in a study of control samples from healthy donors and cancer patients. The assay was immunoSEQ multiplex PCR, and TCRdb's table has in-frame clones only and misses some. Of approximately 87,000 clones in the sample, 86% are singletons; the top ten hold 1.3%. The CDR3 consists of 14 residues. Trimming took off 4 bases at V and 9 bases at J, with 16 bases between the two ends. Germline V lookup: CDR1 LNHNV, CDR2 YYDKDF (reference sequence). The TCR originated in a woman in her fifties or sixties in good health. The chain uses TRBV15 and TRBJ1-5; D is ambiguous. The sample was blood. CDR3 sequence (DNA): TGTGCCACCAGCAATGCCCGAAGTGATCGGCCCCAGCATTTT. Amino acid sequence: CATSNARSDRPQHF. The full variable domain, with the rest looked up from reference TRBV15 and TRBJ1-5, is DAMVIQNPRYQVTQFGKPVTLSCSQTLNHNVMYWYQQKSSQAPKLLFHYYDKDFNNEADTPDNFQSRRPNTSFCFLDIRSPGLGDTAMYLCATSNARSDRPQHFGDGTRLSIL.